A single sample is the source of the 13 T cell receptor beta chains below, sequenced in a study of control samples from healthy donors and cancer patients. The assay was immunoSEQ multiplex PCR, and TCRdb's table has in-frame clones only and misses some. The sample shows about 120,000 clones, roughly 89% of them seen only once. Sequenced material: blood. All receptors derive from a man aged 25-45 years in good health.

The rearrangement links TRBV5-6 to TRBJ1-5; 10 bases are a match to TRBD1. V was pared by 3 bases and J by 4 bases, with 7 bases of the junction left unmatched. The CDR3 is 16 amino acids. Germline CDR1 SGHDT, CDR2 YYEEEE. CDR3 amino acids: CASSSYGTGVNQPQHF. CDR3 in DNA: TGTGCCAGCAGCTCCTACGGGACAGGGGTTAATCAGCCCCAGCATTTT.

CDR3 sequence (DNA): TGTGCCAGCAGCGTAGATGGGGGCGGTACAGATACGCAGTATTTT. This translates into CASSVDGGGTDTQYF. The V and J genes are TRBV9 and TRBJ2-3; the D gene is possibly TRBD1 (6 bases). The germline V and J ends were trimmed by 0 bases and 3 bases, with 11 bases remaining between them. Germline-derived CDR1 and CDR2 are SGDLS and YYNGEE. This CDR3 region has 15 residues.

The CDR3 reads CASSLSKTNYGYTF. The CDR3 bases are TGTGCCAGCAGTCTGAGCAAGACTAACTATGGCTACACCTTC. The genes are TRBV6-5 and TRBJ1-2; D gene ambiguous. Deletions cut 5 bases from V and 0 bases from J, with 10 bases between. This CDR3 contains 14 residues. Germline V gene lookup returns CDR1 MNHEY and CDR2 SVGAGI.

The genes are TRBV30 and TRBJ1-1; weak D call: TRBD1 (5 bases). V was cut by 1 base and J by 1 base, with 7 bases left in between. Per the germline V gene, CDR1 is GTSNPN and CDR2 is SVGIG (reference sequence). This CDR3 spans 13 amino acids. The CDR3 bases are TGTGCCTGGAGTGAACAGGAGAACACTGAAGCTTTCTTT. This encodes CAWSEQENTEAFF. Using reference TRBV30 and TRBJ1-1 for the parts outside the CDR3, the full variable domain is SQTIHQWPATLVQPVGSPLSLECTVEGTSNPNLYWYRQAAGRGLQLLFYSVGIGQISSEVPQNLSASRPQDRQFILSSKKLLLSDSGFYLCAWSEQENTEAFFGQGTRLTVV.

The rearrangement uses TRBV10-3 and TRBJ1-6; D possibly corresponds to TRBD1 (5 bases). The CDR3 contains 15 residues. V lost 4 bases and J 5 bases, leaving 12 bases between the germline ends. CDR1 ENHRY and CDR2 SYGVKD come from the germline V gene. The CDR3 sequence is CAISAGGLDNSPLHF. CDR3 DNA: TGTGCCATCAGTGCGGGGGGACTTGATAATTCACCCCTCCACTTT.

The chain uses TRBV25-1 and TRBJ1-4, with no clear D. The germline V and J ends were trimmed by 6 bases and 0 bases, with 8 bases remaining between them. The germline V gene encodes CDR1 MGHDK and CDR2 SYGVNS. CDR3 length: 14 residues. This CDR3 is CASRDPSTNEKLFF. The CDR3 coding sequence is TGTGCCAGCAGGGACCCCTCAACTAATGAAAAACTGTTTTTT.

The chain recombines TRBV18 with TRBJ1-1, with 9 bases lining up with TRBD1. CDR1 is KGHSH, CDR2 LQKENI, per germline. V trimming: 6 bases; J trimming: 2 bases; junction bases outside the gene matches: 13. This CDR3 spans 17 amino acids. CDR3 region: CASSRDRETRVNTEAFF. The CDR3 DNA reads TGTGCCAGCTCTCGGGACAGGGAAACTAGGGTTAACACTGAAGCTTTCTTT.

The V gene is TRBV7-3, the J gene TRBJ2-2, with a tentative D call TRBD1 (6 bases). V was cut by 4 bases and J by 1 base, with 10 bases left in between. Germline values: CDR1 SGHTA, CDR2 FQGTGA. This CDR3 has 15 residues. Written as DNA, the CDR3 is TGTGCCAGCAGCTCTAACAGGGAGAACACCGGGGAGCTGTTTTTT. The encoded protein is CASSSNRENTGELFF. The full variable domain, completed using reference TRBV7-3 and TRBJ2-2, is GAGVSQTPSNKVTEKGKYVELRCDPISGHTALYWYRQSLGQGPEFLIYFQGTGAADDSGLPNDRFFAVRPEGSVSTLKIQRTERGDSAVYLCASSSNRENTGELFFGEGSRLTVL.

The CDR3 nucleotides read TGTGCCAGCAGCCAAGTCTGGGGCGGTTTCTCTGGAAACACCATATATTTT. Its protein is CASSQVWGGFSGNTIYF. The chain couples TRBV14 to TRBJ1-3; D perhaps matches TRBD1 (5 bases). In germline, CDR1 is SGHDN, CDR2 FVKESK. V was pared by 1 base and J by 0 bases, with 13 bases between. CDR3 length: 17 amino acids.

On this clone itself: Other DNA sequences in the same sample also yield this CDR3. The J gene is TRBJ2-3, the V gene TRBV5-1, with a possible D match to TRBD2 (6 bases). The germline V gene has CDR1 SGHRS and CDR2 YFSETQ. The CDR3 length is 15 residues. V was clipped by 0 bases and J by 4 bases, with 12 bases between them. CDR3 amino acids: CASSLVGRGPDTQYF. DNA for the CDR3: TGCGCCAGCAGCTTGGTCGGGCGGGGACCAGATACGCAGTATTTT.

This chain uses TRBV7-9 with TRBJ2-2, with D perhaps TRBD1 or TRBD2 (5 bases each). Germline-derived CDR1 and CDR2 are SEHNR and FQNEAQ (reference sequence). The CDR3 totals 13 residues. CDR3 sequence (DNA): TGTGTCCCGGGACCCCAGGACTCCGGGGAGCTGTTTTTT. Translation gives CVPGPQDSGELFF. The whole variable domain, filled in from reference TRBV7-9 and TRBJ2-2, reads DTGVSQNPRHKITKRGQNVTFRCDPISEHNRLYWYRQTLGQGPEFLTYFQNEAQLEKSRLLSDRFSAERPKGSFSTLEIQRTEQGDSAMYLCVPGPQDSGELFFGEGSRLTVL.

This clone has a single count. The chain combines TRBV7-2 with TRBJ2-3; the D is unclear. The CDR3 covers 15 residues. From germline, CDR1 is SGHTA and CDR2 FQGNSA. The V end lost 5 bases, the J end lost 4 bases, and 16 bases lay between the germline ends. The CDR3 loop reads CASSPKGSYADTQYF. CDR3 bases: TGTGCCAGCAGCCCAAAGGGTTCGTATGCAGATACGCAGTATTTT. The full variable domain, its missing parts supplied by reference TRBV7-2 and TRBJ2-3, is GAGVSQSPSNKVTEKGKDVELRCDPISGHTALYWYRQSLGQGLEFLIYFQGNSAPDKSGLPSDRFSAERTGGSVSTLTIQRTQQEDSAVYLCASSPKGSYADTQYFGPGTRLTVL.

The sample holds one count of this clone. This sequence joins TRBV18 and TRBJ1-2; TRBD1 is a possible D gene (6 bases). The germline CDR1 and CDR2 sequences are KGHSH and LQKENI. The V end was cut by 6 bases, the J end by 7 bases, with 18 bases between. The CDR3 is made up of 14 amino acids. CDR3 region: CASSSAGGPAGYTF. CDR3 nucleotides: TGTGCCAGCTCTTCGGCGGGGGGGCCTGCTGGCTACACCTTC.